This passage covers 2 T cell receptor beta chains from one sample sequenced in a study of shared clonotypes between healthy human individuals. Naive CD8 populations comprised CD45RO-negative cells positively selected for CCR7, excluding terminally differentiated effector memory CD45RA+ cells. Some clones are missing from TCRdb's copy, which holds only in-frame ones; the method was immunoSEQ multiplex PCR. The sample gives 2 million to 2.5 million clones, under 95% of which show up once; around 1.7% is in the top ten. Sequenced sample: naive CD8+ T cells from PBMCs. The receptors derive from a man between 18 and 35 years old in good health. Some clones in this sample may be carry-over from other donors' samples.

The V call is TRBV10-3, the J call TRBJ1-1; maybe TRBD1 (5 bases). This CDR3 is built from 14 residues. CDR1 is ENHRY, CDR2 SYGVKD, per germline. Trimming took off 10 bases at V and 2 bases at J, with 17 bases between the two ends. CDR3 nucleotides: TGTGCCACGTGGGACGGGCAGGGTAACACTGAAGCTTTCTTT. This translates into CATWDGQGNTEAFF.

This sequence joins TRBV28 and TRBJ1-4, with TRBD1 as a possible D gene (6 bases). Trimming took off 3 bases at V and 10 bases at J, with 12 bases between the two ends. The CDR3 consists of 13 residues. In germline, CDR1 is MDHEN, CDR2 SYDVKM. CDR3 nucleotides: TGTGCCAGCAGTTTCCGACAGGACGTAAAACTGTTTTTT. Protein product: CASSFRQDVKLFF.